This T cell receptor (beta chain) appears in the sequencing data of a study of identifying expanded T cells in peripheral blood. CDR1 is SGHTA and CDR2 is FQGNSA in the germline V gene. There are 19 residues in the CDR3. V was trimmed by 1 base and J by 6 bases, leaving 27 bases between them. Clones were read by immunoSEQ multiplex PCR, and TCRdb kept only the in-frame ones, dropping some. Of some 97,000 clones in the sample, 80% to 90% were seen once. The study's findings and limits: Roughly two-week clone count variance significantly increased as total template count grew.

On this clone itself: What it recognizes is unknown.

V usage is TRBV7-2 and J usage is TRBJ1-2, with a tentative D call TRBD1 (6 bases). This clonotype was obtained from a person between 18 and 70 years old in good health. The specimen sequenced was blood. The CDR3 DNA reads as TGTGCCAGCAGCTTAGACCTCCTAGGGATGGGACGGGGGGGCAATGGCTACACCTTC. Protein sequence: CASSLDLLGMGRGGNGYTF.